Sequencing of this T cell receptor beta chain was carried out in a study of cytomegalovirus exposure and HLA in healthy donors (dated by TCRdb to about 2017). In terms of the full investigation: An earlier analysis of 587 of the donors reported more than 250 Gb of sequence data and 117 million unique TCR beta sequences from 150 million to 200 million T cells. Approximately 310 gigabases of sequencing data and approximately 92 million unique TCR sequences made up an early release that covered several hundred HLA-typed donors. Of the 300 to 400 genotyped donors, around 81% fell in the genetic ancestry cluster associated with self-reported Caucasian donors. The study aimed to test whether signatures of past pathogen exposure could be identified by cataloging public T cell receptors. Using immunosequencing, the study profiled T cell repertoires from fewer than 700 subjects and related those repertoires to cytomegalovirus serostatus. In addition to the first cohort of around 670 subjects, a separate validation cohort of under 150 different subjects was used. To predict cytomegalovirus infection status, the study brought together high-throughput TCR immunosequencing, statistical association of individual TCRs with disease status, and machine learning. To study patterns of TCR occurrence, a later analysis re-analyzed previously published TCR beta repertoires from 600 to 750 donors and added high-resolution HLA genotyping. Rather than drawing on any new phenotypic data, the later analysis identified candidate immune exposures from TCR beta sequences and the way those sequences occurred across donors. In an earlier analysis of around 540 of the donors, high-throughput TCR beta sequencing was used to judge whether each TCR beta V gene segment behaved as functional or pseudogenic. Donor age, sex, ethnicity and CMV serostatus were compiled alongside the repertoire data. A later genetic analysis used genome-wide SNP genotypes for about 65% of the roughly 700 donors, treating that subset as a discovery cohort. Every discovery cohort repertoire had been produced on one sequencing platform. Class I and class II HLA loci were covered by the typing at four-digit resolution. The number of typed donors differed by locus: about 629-630 for A, B, C, DRB1 and DQB1; 500 to 550 for DQA1; around 610 for DPA1; and 400 to 480 for DPB1. Because of strong linkage in the cohort, four or five DR-DQ haplotypes were treated as single units for association and clustering. Among about 400 genotyped donors of the cohort, an average of around 250,000 unique TCR beta nucleotide sequences was sequenced per donor, of which about 18% were non-productive.

The cohort was made up of 666 healthy bone marrow donors. All cohort members were sampled while nominally healthy, although unrecorded immune exposures were likely present. The donor tested CMV seropositive, placing the donor among the roughly 270 seropositive members of the cohort. A peripheral blood sample was provided by each donor, and peripheral blood mononuclear cells were used for TCR beta sequencing. Genomic DNA was extracted from the blood cell samples with the Qiagen DNeasy Blood Extraction Kit. About this clone itself: Its antigen is currently not known. There are no base qualities to consult, and no much larger clone falls within one base.

The library came from the immunoSEQ multiplex PCR assay. The multiplex PCR relied on a mix of 60 forward primers for TCR Vbeta segments and 13 reverse primers for TCR Jbeta segments. Amplification of the CDR3 region of rearranged TCR beta genes was performed with a multiplex PCR assay on genomic DNA. Amplified TCR beta libraries were sequenced as 87-base-pair reads on the Illumina HiSeq System. The paper's processing steps were these. A later analysis tallied 80 million to 95 million unique TCR beta chains across the 650 to 750 repertoires, and some 12 million of those chains were shared by two or more donors. To remove PCR and sequencing errors, raw reads were error-corrected and collapsed into unique sequences using a nearest-neighbor algorithm that merged closely related sequences. To assign V, D and J gene segments, CDR3 sequences were aligned to IMGT reference sequences. For a sequence to be retained, a match of at least six nucleotides to both a V gene segment and a J gene segment was required. A rearrangement was called productive if the CDR3 had no stop codons and remained in frame with V and J, and every other rearrangement was called non-productive. CDR3 was defined by IMGT convention, running from the second conserved V-encoded cysteine to the conserved J-encoded phenylalanine. The earlier analysis of approximately 590 of the donors excluded any sequence lacking an unambiguous match to a single V gene segment. In an earlier analysis of a few hundred of the donors, a V segment was called functional when productive rearrangements were above 56.7%, and segregating when the standard deviation between donors exceeded 5%. A statistical classification framework was developed to diagnose cytomegalovirus status using the catalog of TCR beta chain sequences. A later analysis assigned V and J genes by comparing TCR nucleotide sequences with IMGT/GENE-DB human TR gene sequences. A later analysis assigned CDR3 sequences and most-parsimonious VDJ recombination scenarios with the TCRdist pipeline. In a later analysis, each TCR beta chain was defined by its CDR3 amino acid sequence together with its V-gene family, and reads without a unique V-gene family were excluded. A later analysis removed nearly 600 highly shared, low-generation-probability nucleotide sequences to deal with suspected cross-contamination and a sequencing artifact. In a later analysis, a clonal expansion index for each public chain was calculated from normalized within-repertoire ranks of inferred template counts. Generation probabilities in a later analysis came from a VDJ recombination model fitted to out-of-frame rearrangements, and those results were checked against IGoR. In a later analysis, hypergeometric tests were used to score TCR-TCR, TCR-HLA and TCR-CMV co-occurrence, with a repertoire-size bias correction applied to TCR pairs. To estimate false discovery rates, a later analysis permuted the HLA or CMV assignments 20 times. In a later analysis, co-occurring TCRs were grouped using DBSCAN, with TCRdist sequence similarity added in when clustering inside HLA-allele-positive subsets. For co-occurrence clustering, repertoires with fewer than 30,000 or more than 120,000 public chains were excluded, along with four to six repertoires with anomalous nucleotide sharing. TCRdb took this table from immuneACCESS and kept in-frame rearrangements with V and J called. Such tables lack part of the clones; where checked against another copy, unresolved V genes explain under half of the gap, and the rest is unexplained. Clonal size and the V and J genes are those of that table, whereas D and trimming came from the DNA. This sample has roughly 250,000 clones in its table, and about 83% of those were observed once. About 2% of the sample comes from the top ten.

The CDR3, from cysteine to phenylalanine, totals 15 residues. The read is trimmed to its CDR3 DNA, 45 bases read in frame from base 1. CDR1 KGHSH and CDR2 LQKENI are derived from the germline V gene. From V the trimming removes 3 bases and from J it removes 2 bases, while the gene matches leave 2 bases of the junction unaccounted for. What the study reported, not specific to this receptor: In an earlier analysis of some 500 of the donors, most TCR beta V segments were observed in productive rearrangements about 87% or about 30% of the time, broadly matching IMGT annotations. In a later analysis, more than 15,000 TCR beta sequences were associated with specific HLA alleles at a false discovery rate of 0.05. A group of highly shared sequence variants was considered likely to be a technical artifact of the sequencing pipeline. It was suggested by the authors that the approach could potentially be generalized to other disease states and immunological phenotypes. Cytomegalovirus status was reported to be diagnosed by the classifier with high specificity and sensitivity in both the original and validation cohorts. An association between a missense DCLRE1C variant and V-gene and J-gene trimming of TCR beta chains was found in a later genetic analysis and replicated in an independent cohort. Sequencing depth was assumed to be roughly uniform across donors in the presence/absence analyses, though that assumption may not hold. A later analysis found that most CMV-associated TCR beta chains appeared HLA-restricted, with HLA associations seemingly driven largely by CMV exposure. HLA typing was unavailable for some donors at each locus, so association tests used only the typed subset. According to a later genetic analysis, donors in an Asian-associated ancestry cluster had fewer N-insertions in productive TCRs than the roughly 670-donor mean. Some IMGT-functional V segments, including TRBV6-2 and TRBV6-3, could not be told apart with the 87-base-pair reads, so those segments were excluded. The study gave a list of 150 to 200 TCR beta chains associated with cytomegalovirus. A later analysis found that TCR association rates varied across HLA loci, with DRB1 alleles showing the most associated TCRs and HLA-C alleles the fewest. A further reported finding was that TCR beta sequences accurately predicted the HLA-A and HLA-B alleles for most subjects in the first cohort. When HLA alleles, especially DR and DQ, strongly co-occurred, TCR associations were difficult to assign to individual alleles. Linkage disequilibrium might explain the correlated functional status among segregating V segments, but an unknown experimental factor could not be ruled out. In vitro tests confirmed that three of the cytomegalovirus-associated TCR beta chains recognize cytomegalovirus antigens. According to a later analysis, parvovirus B19, influenza, CMV and Epstein-Barr virus appeared linked to several top co-occurrence clusters. For the cohort, immune exposure information was limited to CMV serostatus. Compared with equally common non-associated chains, HLA-associated TCR beta chains in a later analysis were more clonally expanded and had lower generation probabilities. The earlier analysis of about 600 of the donors excluded fewer than 20 rarely observed V segments, including chromosome 9 orphons, because counts were too low. The cohort was sequenced for TCR beta chains only, and without alpha or paired-chain data the features that could be detected were limited. Most TCR sequences were seen in very few donors, while some public TCRs were found in many individuals.

The origin of this receptor is a woman aged 40 to 49 in good health and CMV-seropositive. What was sequenced was PBMCs. This sequence uses TRBV18 and TRBJ2-5; TRBD2 fits 11 bases in the junction. The DNA sequence is TGTGCCAGCTCACCGACTAGCGGGGCGCAAGAGACCCAGTACTTC. Its protein reads: CASSPTSGAQETQYF.